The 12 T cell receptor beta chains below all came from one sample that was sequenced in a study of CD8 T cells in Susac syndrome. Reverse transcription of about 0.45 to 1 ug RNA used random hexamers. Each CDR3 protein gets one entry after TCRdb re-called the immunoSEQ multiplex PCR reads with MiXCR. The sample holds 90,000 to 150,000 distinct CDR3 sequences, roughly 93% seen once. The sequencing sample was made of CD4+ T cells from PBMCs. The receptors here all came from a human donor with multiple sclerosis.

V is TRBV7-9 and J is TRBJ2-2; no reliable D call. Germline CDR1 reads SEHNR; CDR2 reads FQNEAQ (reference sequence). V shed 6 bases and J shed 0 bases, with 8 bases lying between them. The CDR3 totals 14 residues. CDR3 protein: CASSNPPNTGELFF. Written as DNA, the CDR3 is TGTGCCAGCAGTAACCCCCCGAACACCGGGGAGCTGTTTTTT.

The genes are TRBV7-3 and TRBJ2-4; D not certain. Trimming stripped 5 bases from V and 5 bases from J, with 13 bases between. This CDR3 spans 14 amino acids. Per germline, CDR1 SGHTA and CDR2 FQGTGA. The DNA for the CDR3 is TGTGCCAGCAGCCCTAATGGCGCGGAAAACATTCAGTACTTC. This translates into CASSPNGAENIQYF.

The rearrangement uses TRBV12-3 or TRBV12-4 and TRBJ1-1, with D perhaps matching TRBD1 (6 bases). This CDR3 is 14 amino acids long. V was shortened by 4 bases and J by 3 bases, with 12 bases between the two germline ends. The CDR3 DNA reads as TGTGCCAGCAGTTGGGGCAGGGGCTACACTGAAGCTTTCTTT. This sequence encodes CASSWGRGYTEAFF.

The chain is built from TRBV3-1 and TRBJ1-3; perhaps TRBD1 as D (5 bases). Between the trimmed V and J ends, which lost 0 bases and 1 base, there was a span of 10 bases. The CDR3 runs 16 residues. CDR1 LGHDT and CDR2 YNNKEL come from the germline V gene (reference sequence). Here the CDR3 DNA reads TGTGCCAGCAGCCAAGAAGGGGCAGGGTCTGGAAACACCATATATTTT. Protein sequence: CASSQEGAGSGNTIYF. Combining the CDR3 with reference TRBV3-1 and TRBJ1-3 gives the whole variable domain DTAVSQTPKYLVTQMGNDKSIKCEQNLGHDTMYWYKQDSKKFLKIMFSYNNKELIINETVPNRFSPKSPDKAHLNLHINSLELGDSAVYFCASSQEGAGSGNTIYFGEGSWLTVV.

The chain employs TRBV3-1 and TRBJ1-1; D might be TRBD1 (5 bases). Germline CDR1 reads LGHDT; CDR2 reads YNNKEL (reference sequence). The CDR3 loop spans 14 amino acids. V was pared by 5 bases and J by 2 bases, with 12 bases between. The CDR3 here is CASSSSGRNTEAFF. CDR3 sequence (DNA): TGTGCCAGCAGCTCTTCAGGGAGAAACACTGAAGCTTTCTTT.

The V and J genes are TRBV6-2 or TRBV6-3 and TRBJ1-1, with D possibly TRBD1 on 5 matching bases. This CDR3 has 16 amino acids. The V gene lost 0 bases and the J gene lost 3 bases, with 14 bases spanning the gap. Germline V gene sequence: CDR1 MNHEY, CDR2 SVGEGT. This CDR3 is CASSYSPLVGDTEAFF. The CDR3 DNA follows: TGTGCCAGCAGTTACTCTCCTCTGGTGGGGGACACTGAAGCTTTCTTT.

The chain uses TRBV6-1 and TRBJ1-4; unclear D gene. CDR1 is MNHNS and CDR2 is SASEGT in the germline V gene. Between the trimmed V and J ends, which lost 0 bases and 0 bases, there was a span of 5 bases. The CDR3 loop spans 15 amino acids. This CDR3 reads CASSEASATNEKLFF. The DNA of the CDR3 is TGTGCCAGCAGTGAAGCCAGTGCAACTAATGAAAAACTGTTTTTT.

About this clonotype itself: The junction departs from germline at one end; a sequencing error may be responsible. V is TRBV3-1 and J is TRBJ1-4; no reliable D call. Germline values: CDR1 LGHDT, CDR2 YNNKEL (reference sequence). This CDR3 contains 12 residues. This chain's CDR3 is CASSQEGSGPCF. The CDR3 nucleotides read TGTGCCAGCAGCCAAGAGGGCAGTGGACCGTGTTTT.

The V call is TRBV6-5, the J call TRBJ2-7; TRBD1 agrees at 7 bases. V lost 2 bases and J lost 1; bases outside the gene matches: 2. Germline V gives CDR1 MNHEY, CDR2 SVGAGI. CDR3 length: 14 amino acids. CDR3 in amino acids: CASSYRDSSYEQYF. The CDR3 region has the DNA TGTGCCAGCAGTTACAGGGACAGTTCCTACGAGCAGTACTTC.

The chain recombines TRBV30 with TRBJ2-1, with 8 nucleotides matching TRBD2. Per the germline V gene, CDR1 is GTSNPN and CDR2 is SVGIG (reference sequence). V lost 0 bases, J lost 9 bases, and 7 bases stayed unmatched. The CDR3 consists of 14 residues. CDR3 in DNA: TGTGCCTGGAGTGTACAAGGGACTAGGGCTGAGCAGTTCTTC. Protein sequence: CAWSVQGTRAEQFF.

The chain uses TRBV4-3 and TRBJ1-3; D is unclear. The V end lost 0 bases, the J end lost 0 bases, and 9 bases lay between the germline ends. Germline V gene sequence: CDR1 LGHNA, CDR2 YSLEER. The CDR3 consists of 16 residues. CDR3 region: CASSQERSYSGNTIYF. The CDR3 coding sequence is TGCGCCAGCAGCCAAGAAAGATCTTACTCTGGAAACACCATATATTTT.

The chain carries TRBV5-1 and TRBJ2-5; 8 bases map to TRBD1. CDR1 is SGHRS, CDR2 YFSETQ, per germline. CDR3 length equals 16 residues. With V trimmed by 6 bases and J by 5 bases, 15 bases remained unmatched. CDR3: CASNRGVSAGDETQYF. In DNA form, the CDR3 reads TGCGCCAGCAACAGGGGGGTCAGCGCAGGAGATGAGACCCAGTACTTC.